The rows below give T cell receptor beta chains drawn from one sample of a study of cytomegalovirus exposure and HLA in healthy donors. Profiled with immunoSEQ multiplex PCR; TCRdb holds only in-frame clones, not every one. Of roughly 160,000 clones listed, around 80% are singletons. Sequencing was performed on PBMCs. All receptors derive from a female donor in good health and CMV-seronegative. CDR3s include the opening cysteine and the closing phenylalanine or tryptophan. Fields, in order: J gene, D gene, clone size, V gene, CDR3 protein, CDR3 DNA. The D gene is left open where the match is weak. Rows give clone size only sometimes, using once, few, many, or a class for an expanded clone.

J: TRBJ2-5; D: TRBD1; size: NA; V: TRBV7-2; CDR3: CASSLWDVGQTQETQYF; DNA: TGTGCCAGCAGCTTATGGGATGTGGGACAGACCCAAGAGACCCAGTACTTC
J: TRBJ1-2; D: NA; size: NA; V: TRBV5-1; CDR3: CASSLESNRLERYGYTF; DNA: TGCGCCAGCAGCTTGGAGTCGAACAGGTTAGAGCGCTATGGCTACACCTTC
J: TRBJ2-2; D: NA; size: NA; V: TRBV28; CDR3: CASIGGAANTGELFF; DNA: TGTGCCAGCATAGGGGGGGCAGCGAACACCGGGGAGCTGTTTTTT
J: TRBJ1-6; D: NA; size: NA; V: TRBV6-1; CDR3: CASSEGGIYNSPLHF; DNA: TGTGCCAGCAGTGAAGGCGGGATCTATAATTCACCCCTCCACTTT
J: TRBJ2-1; D: NA; size: few; V: TRBV7-2; CDR3: CASSPLYGGPYNEQFF; DNA: TGTGCCAGCAGCCCACTTTACGGGGGGCCCTACAATGAGCAGTTCTTC
J: TRBJ2-7; D: TRBD2; size: NA; V: TRBV9; CDR3: CASSSQSGDYEQYF; DNA: TGTGCCAGCAGCTCCCAAAGCGGGGACTACGAGCAGTACTTC
J: TRBJ2-3; D: TRBD2; size: NA; V: TRBV29-1; CDR3: CSVEHRPAGGPDTQYF; DNA: TGCAGCGTTGAACACCGGCCAGCGGGGGGGCCAGATACGCAGTATTTT
J: TRBJ2-7; D: TRBD1; size: NA; V: TRBV27; CDR3: CASSSFFQGAYEQYF; DNA: TGTGCCAGCAGTTCCTTCTTCCAGGGGGCCTACGAGCAGTACTTC
J: TRBJ1-6; D: NA; size: NA; V: TRBV5-8; CDR3: CASRKWEGGSPLHF; DNA: TGTGCCAGCAGAAAATGGGAGGGCGGGTCACCCCTCCACTTT
J: TRBJ1-1; D: NA; size: NA; V: TRBV4-1; CDR3: CASSQRGSPNTEAFF; DNA: TGCGCCAGCAGCCAGAGGGGGAGTCCCAACACTGAAGCTTTCTTT
J: TRBJ1-1; D: TRBD1; size: NA; V: TRBV11-2; CDR3: CASSPYRGRTEAFF; DNA: TGTGCCAGCAGCCCTTACAGGGGCCGAACTGAAGCTTTCTTT
J: TRBJ1-4; D: TRBD1; size: NA; V: TRBV5-1; CDR3: CASSRDRGGRDEKLFF; DNA: TGCGCCAGCAGCCGGGACAGGGGCGGCAGAGATGAAAAACTGTTTTTT
J: TRBJ2-3; D: NA; size: NA; V: TRBV10-3; CDR3: CAISERESTDTQYF; DNA: TGTGCCATCAGTGAGAGGGAGAGCACAGATACGCAGTATTTT
J: TRBJ2-5; D: NA; size: few; V: TRBV7-3; CDR3: CASSYLAGETQYF; DNA: TGTGCCAGCAGCTACCTGGCGGGAGAGACCCAGTACTTC
J: TRBJ2-1; D: NA; size: NA; V: TRBV11-3; CDR3: CASSLGRSSYNEQFF; DNA: TGTGCCAGCAGCTTAGGGAGGAGCTCCTACAATGAGCAGTTCTTC
J: TRBJ2-3; D: NA; size: NA; V: TRBV2; CDR3: CASSEALNTQYF; DNA: TGTGCCAGCAGTGAAGCGCTAAATACGCAGTATTTT
J: TRBJ2-7; D: TRBD1; size: NA; V: TRBV11-3; CDR3: CASSFGTAYEQYF; DNA: TGTGCCAGCAGCTTTGGGACAGCCTACGAGCAGTACTTC
J: TRBJ1-4; D: TRBD1; size: NA; V: TRBV4-1; CDR3: CASSQDQGGSELFF; DNA: TGCGCCAGCAGCCAAGACCAGGGGGGCTCGGAACTGTTTTTT
J: TRBJ2-1; D: TRBD2; size: NA; V: TRBV11-3; CDR3: CASSLTSLAGSYNEQFF; DNA: TGTGCCAGCAGCCTAACGAGTCTAGCGGGCTCCTACAATGAGCAGTTCTTC
J: TRBJ2-5; D: TRBD2; size: NA; V: TRBV7-2; CDR3: CASSLGGGAETQYF; DNA: TGTGCCAGCAGCTTAGGGGGAGGGGCGGAGACCCAGTACTTC
J: TRBJ2-7; D: NA; size: NA; V: TRBV7-9; CDR3: CSSSLDPGYYEQYF; DNA: TGTTCCAGCAGCTTAGATCCAGGTTACTACGAGCAGTACTTC
J: TRBJ2-7; D: NA; size: NA; V: TRBV27; CDR3: CASSFVLAGADEQYF; DNA: TGTGCCAGCAGTTTCGTATTAGCAGGGGCGGACGAGCAGTACTTC
J: TRBJ2-1; D: NA; size: NA; V: TRBV4-2; CDR3: CASSPHEGVENNEQFF; DNA: TGTGCCAGCAGCCCCCATGAGGGAGTAGAGAACAATGAGCAGTTCTTC
J: TRBJ2-7; D: TRBD1; size: once; V: TRBV5-6; CDR3: CASSSDRDEQYF; DNA: TGTGCCAGCAGCTCGGACAGGGACGAGCAGTACTTC
J: TRBJ2-3; D: TRBD1; size: once; V: TRBV9; CDR3: CTSSFRDRDLDTQYF; DNA: TGTACCAGCAGCTTCCGGGACAGGGACTTAGATACGCAGTATTTT
J: TRBJ2-5; D: NA; size: few; V: TRBV30; CDR3: CAWMKSGAQETQYF; DNA: TGTGCCTGGATGAAGTCTGGGGCCCAAGAGACCCAGTACTTC
J: TRBJ2-7; D: NA; size: once; V: TRBV13; CDR3: CASSPSDTTSYEQYF; DNA: TGTGCCAGCAGCCCATCCGACACGACCTCCTACGAGCAGTACTTC
J: TRBJ2-5; D: TRBD1; size: NA; V: TRBV9; CDR3: CASSVEDRGGETQYF; DNA: TGTGCCAGCAGCGTAGAGGACAGGGGAGGGGAGACCCAGTACTTC
J: TRBJ2-3; D: TRBD1; size: NA; V: TRBV6-1; CDR3: CASSPGTGGPDTQYF; DNA: TGTGCCAGCAGTCCCGGGACAGGGGGACCAGATACGCAGTATTTT
J: TRBJ2-4; D: TRBD2; size: NA; V: TRBV5-4; CDR3: CASSFTSGRHRNIQYF; DNA: TGTGCCAGCAGCTTTACTAGCGGGAGACACAGAAACATTCAGTACTTC
J: TRBJ2-3; D: TRBD2; size: NA; V: TRBV7-8; CDR3: CASSGLAGTGTDTQYF; DNA: TGTGCCAGCAGCGGTCTAGCGGGAACGGGCACAGATACGCAGTATTTT
J: TRBJ1-1; D: NA; size: NA; V: TRBV28; CDR3: CASSLDSLEAFF; DNA: TGTGCCAGCAGTTTAGACTCTCTTGAAGCTTTCTTT
J: TRBJ1-3; D: NA; size: NA; V: TRBV5-1; CDR3: CASSSRPGLSGNTIYF; DNA: TGCGCCAGCAGCTCCCGGCCGGGTCTTTCTGGAAACACCATATATTTT
J: TRBJ1-2; D: TRBD1; size: NA; V: TRBV2; CDR3: CASSGDSHYGYTF; DNA: TGTGCCAGCAGTGGGGACAGCCACTATGGCTACACCTTC
J: TRBJ2-7; D: NA; size: few; V: TRBV6-5; CDR3: CASSYRGDSSYEQYF; DNA: TGTGCCAGCAGTTATCGCGGGGACAGCTCCTACGAGCAGTACTTC
J: TRBJ1-3; D: NA; size: NA; V: TRBV9; CDR3: CASSSQGYSGNTIYF; DNA: TGTGCCAGCAGCAGCCAGGGTTACTCTGGAAACACCATATATTTT
J: TRBJ2-7; D: TRBD1; size: few; V: TRBV27; CDR3: CASRPQQGSPLYEQYF; DNA: TGTGCCAGCAGACCCCAACAGGGGTCCCCCCTCTACGAGCAGTACTTC
J: TRBJ1-1; D: NA; size: few; V: TRBV29-1; CDR3: CSVERGGTEAFF; DNA: TGCAGCGTTGAAAGAGGGGGCACTGAAGCTTTCTTT
J: TRBJ1-5; D: TRBD1; size: NA; V: TRBV10-3; CDR3: CAISEGQGGHQPQHF; DNA: TGTGCCATCAGTGAAGGGCAGGGGGGACATCAGCCCCAGCATTTT
J: TRBJ2-7; D: NA; size: NA; V: TRBV28; CDR3: CASSLVQGTTPYEQYF; DNA: TGTGCCAGCAGTTTGGTCCAGGGGACTACACCCTACGAGCAGTACTTC
J: TRBJ2-7; D: NA; size: NA; V: TRBV4-1; CDR3: CASSQPGQGRTYEQYF; DNA: TGCGCCAGCAGCCAACCTGGACAAGGGCGTACTTACGAGCAGTACTTC